This TCR beta chain derives from a study of response to subunit inactivated influenza vaccine. Study findings and constraints: The authors suggested that every seasonal influenza vaccination recruits few new T cells.

Concerning this clonotype itself: Its specificity is not known.

TCRdb re-called the RT-PCR reads with MiXCR, one entry per CDR3 protein. Of some 300,000 distinct CDR3 sequences listed, roughly 22% are singletons. Per germline, CDR1 SGHTA and CDR2 FQGTGA. V was clipped by 1 base and J by 8 bases; unmatched bases: 4. This CDR3 comprises 14 residues. This receptor was taken from a man aged 45 to 75 who received an inactivated influenza vaccine. V and J are TRBV7-3 and TRBJ2-1; 8 nucleotides align to TRBD2. The source material was PBMCs from blood, sampled 21 months after vaccination. CDR3 bases: TGTGCCAGCAGCTTAAGGGGACTAGTCGATGAGCAGTTCTTC. As protein: CASSLRGLVDEQFF. Based on the CDR3 plus reference TRBV7-3 and TRBJ2-1, the full variable domain is GAGVSQTPSNKVTEKGKYVELRCDPISGHTALYWYRQSLGQGPEFLIYFQGTGAADDSGLPNDRFFAVRPEGSVSTLKIQRTERGDSAVYLCASSLRGLVDEQFFGPGTRLTVL.